These T cell receptor beta chains were read from a single sample in a study of T-cell reconstitution after alpha-beta-depleted transplantation in children. MiXCR, run by TCRdb on the PCR reads, gives a single entry per CDR3 protein. The data show hundreds of thousands of distinct CDR3 sequences, 10% to 15% seen once. The sample was PBMCs, mostly from graft donor cells, taken 360 days after TCRalphabeta/CD19-depleted stem cell transplant. These receptors were collected from a male patient under 18 who had a stem cell transplant for acute myeloid leukemia, so the T cells may come from the graft donor. Each CDR3 is given with its conserved first and last residue. D genes are given only for firm matches. A row's size may be missing; if present it is once, few, many or a size class.

clone_size	v_call	j_call	d_call	cdr3_nt	cdr3_aa
many	TRBV18	TRBJ2-3	NA	TGTGCCAGCTCACCATGGACGGGAGAAGGAGATACGCAGTATTTT	CASSPWTGEGDTQYF
NA	TRBV3-1	TRBJ2-7	TRBD1	TGTGCCAGCAGCCTTCATTTGGCCGGGACAGGTCCTCAATACGAGCAGTACTTC	CASSLHLAGTGPQYEQYF
many	TRBV20-1	TRBJ2-6	NA	TGCAGTTGTAGTGGAGCGGGTGGGGCCAACGTCCTGACTTTC	CSCSGAGGANVLTF
NA	TRBV28	TRBJ1-3	TRBD1	TGTGCCAGCAGTCCACGACAGGGTGGCATTTTCTCTGGAAACACCATATATTTT	CASSPRQGGIFSGNTIYF
many	TRBV29-1	TRBJ2-1	TRBD1	TGCAGCGTTGCTACGGGACAGGGGTGGTACAATGAGCAGTTCTTC	CSVATGQGWYNEQFF
many	TRBV28	TRBJ2-5	TRBD1	TGTGCCGCACAGGGGGCGGTCAGAGAGACCCAGTACTTC	CAAQGAVRETQYF
many	TRBV29-1	TRBJ1-2	NA	TGCAGCGTTGAAGAAGGCCAGGCGTATAACTATGGCTACACCTTC	CSVEEGQAYNYGYTF
NA	TRBV28	TRBJ2-1	TRBD2	TGTGCCAGCAGCCCCACGACTAGCGGGATCCTAAATGAGCAGTTCTTC	CASSPTTSGILNEQFF
NA	TRBV29-1	TRBJ2-7	TRBD1	TGCAGCGCTCAACAGGGGAGTGACTACGAGCAGTACTTC	CSAQQGSDYEQYF
once	TRBV5-1	TRBJ1-5	NA	TGCGCCAGCAGCTTGGGCGCCACCCAAGACAATCAGCCCCAGCATTTT	CASSLGATQDNQPQHF
few	TRBV20-1	TRBJ2-5	NA	TGCAGTGCTAGGTGGTTACAGGGCCAAGGCACCCAGTACTTC	CSARWLQGQGTQYF
few	TRBV11-2	TRBJ2-7	TRBD2	TGTGCCAGCAGCTGGGCGCGGGAGATCTCCTACGAGCAGTACTTC	CASSWAREISYEQYF
few	TRBV29-1	TRBJ2-1	TRBD2	TGCAGCGTTCGCGGGAGGGACTACAATGAGCAGTTCTTC	CSVRGRDYNEQFF
NA	TRBV12-3/TRBV12-4	TRBJ2-7	TRBD2	TGTGCCAGCAGCTCCTCTCCTAGCGGGAGAGCCTCCGAGCAGTACTTC	CASSSSPSGRASEQYF
few	TRBV5-1	TRBJ2-2	NA	TGCGCCAGCAGCAGTTCGGACAGAAGGTTGGGGGAGCTGTTTTTT	CASSSSDRRLGELFF
NA	TRBV4-2	TRBJ2-2	TRBD2	TGTGCCAGCAGCGATCGGACTAGCGGTTACACCGGGGAGCTGTTTTTT	CASSDRTSGYTGELFF
many	TRBV7-6	TRBJ2-2	TRBD2	TGTGCCAGCAGCTTAGGGACTAGCGGGAGCACCGGGGAGCTGTTTTTT	CASSLGTSGSTGELFF
many	TRBV5-1	TRBJ2-5	NA	TGCGCCAGCAGCGCGTCAACGGGGATCCAAGAGACCCAGTACTTC	CASSASTGIQETQYF
NA	TRBV7-8	TRBJ2-3	NA	TGTGCCAGCAGCTTAGTACAGGGCCCTCGAAAAACAGATACGCAGTATTTT	CASSLVQGPRKTDTQYF
few	TRBV20-1	TRBJ2-3	TRBD2	TGCAGTGCTAGAGCGGGAGGGCTCGGAGATACGCAGTATTTT	CSARAGGLGDTQYF
NA	TRBV28	TRBJ2-1	NA	TGTGCCAGCAGTTTAGCGGTCAATGAGCAGTTCTTC	CASSLAVNEQFF
many	TRBV13	TRBJ2-5	NA	TGTGCCAGCAGCTTACTACCCAAAGAGACCCAGTACTTC	CASSLLPKETQYF
many	TRBV15	TRBJ2-5	TRBD2	TGTGCCACCAGCAGGGGACTAGCGGTTCAAGAGACCCAGTACTTC	CATSRGLAVQETQYF
NA	TRBV6-5	TRBJ2-5	TRBD1	TGTGCCAGCAGTTTAAACAGGGGGATGAATCAAGAGACCCAGTACTTC	CASSLNRGMNQETQYF
few	TRBV27	TRBJ2-2	NA	TGTGCCAGCAGCCTAATCCTGGGCACCGGGGAGCTGTTTTTT	CASSLILGTGELFF
NA	TRBV7-6	TRBJ2-1	TRBD2	TGTGCCAGCAGCTTAGTTACTAGCGGGAGTAGATCCTACAATGAGCAGTTCTTC	CASSLVTSGSRSYNEQFF
NA	TRBV19	TRBJ1-1	NA	TGTGCCAGTATCCCGCCGGACAGTAACACTGAAGCTTTCTTT	CASIPPDSNTEAFF
few	TRBV7-8	TRBJ2-3	NA	TGTGCCAGCAGCTTAGGCGGGCCTACCGGGGATACGCAGTATTTT	CASSLGGPTGDTQYF
NA	TRBV24-1	TRBJ2-5	NA	TGTGCCACCAGTGATGCCGGGACCCAGTACTTC	CATSDAGTQYF
few	TRBV19	TRBJ2-1	NA	TGTGCCAGTACCTTGTCCAGCAGGGGCAATGAGCAGTTCTTC	CASTLSSRGNEQFF
NA	TRBV15	TRBJ2-3	NA	TGTGCCACCAGCTGGGGGAGGCGGGATTCTAGCACAGATACGCAGTATTTT	CATSWGRRDSSTDTQYF
NA	TRBV24-1	TRBJ1-5	NA	TGTGCCACCAGTGAACGGGACAGCAATCAGCCCCAGCATTTT	CATSERDSNQPQHF
few	TRBV14	TRBJ2-7	NA	TGTGCCAGCAGCGCCTGGACAGATTCCATCTACGAGCAGTACTTC	CASSAWTDSIYEQYF
many	TRBV10-3	TRBJ2-3	NA	TGTGCCATCAGTGTCGCAGATACGCAGTATTTT	CAISVADTQYF
NA	TRBV12-3/TRBV12-4	TRBJ2-4	NA	TGTGCCAGCCACCCAGGGCGGGGAGAGATCGGTAAAAACATTCAGTACTTC	CASHPGRGEIGKNIQYF
NA	TRBV12-3/TRBV12-4	TRBJ2-1	TRBD2	TGTGCCAGCAGTTTAGACGGACTAGCTAACAATGAGCAGTTCTTC	CASSLDGLANNEQFF
few	TRBV6-4	TRBJ2-7	NA	TGTGCCAGCAGTGAGTCCAGCTCCTACGAGCAGTACTTC	CASSESSSYEQYF
NA	TRBV2	TRBJ1-1	NA	TGTGCCAGAAGATACCCGGACAGCACTGAAGCTTTCTTT	CARRYPDSTEAFF
NA	TRBV10-3	TRBJ2-1	TRBD2	TGTGCCATCACCGGAGCGGGAGTTTTGAGTGAGCAGTTCTTC	CAITGAGVLSEQFF
few	TRBV3-1	TRBJ2-3	NA	TGTGCCAGCAGCCCTGGCACTAGTCCTGGCACAGATACGCAGTATTTT	CASSPGTSPGTDTQYF
few	TRBV29-1	TRBJ2-4	TRBD1	TGCAGCGTTGAAGATCTGGATTGGGACAGGGAAAACATTCAGTACTTC	CSVEDLDWDRENIQYF
few	TRBV20-1	TRBJ2-3	NA	TGCAGTGCGTCGCAGTGGGGTCTCACAGATACGCAGTATTTT	CSASQWGLTDTQYF
NA	TRBV12-3/TRBV12-4	TRBJ2-1	TRBD2	TGTGCCAGCAGTCCCCACACTAGCGGGAGGGCCTTTAATGAGCAGTTCTTC	CASSPHTSGRAFNEQFF
NA	TRBV20-1	TRBJ2-3	NA	TGCAGTGCTACACCGGGACCCACACATACGCAGTATTTT	CSATPGPTHTQYF
NA	TRBV11-3	TRBJ2-5	NA	TGTGCCAGCAGCCCAACAGGGATGGAGACCCAGTACTTC	CASSPTGMETQYF
NA	TRBV28	TRBJ2-7	NA	TGTGCCAGCAGTTTTCATATAGGGGGGGGCTCCGGCTACGAGCAGTACTTC	CASSFHIGGGSGYEQYF
NA	TRBV4-3	TRBJ2-1	TRBD1	TGCGCCAGCAGCCAAGATGTAACAGGGGGCTCCTACAATGAGCAGTTCTTC	CASSQDVTGGSYNEQFF